The 28 T cell receptor delta chains below all came from one sample that was sequenced in a study of gamma-delta T cells after stem cell transplantation. TCRdb reprocessed the RT-PCR reads through CATT. The sample includes around 16,000 delta-chain clones, about 8.6% seen only once; the top ten take less than 80%. Sequenced: gamma-delta T cells. Receptors were obtained from a human donor. It is not recorded whose cells these are; they may come from a transplant donor.

Concerning this clone: The protein TCRdb gives is from a much larger clone and does not agree with this DNA's translation at residues 5 and 15, likely a read error; the protein shown here comes from the DNA. The chain links TRDV1 to TRDJ1, with D perhaps TRDD2 (5 bases). Germline values: CDR1 TSWWSYY, CDR2 QGS. CDR3 length: 17 residues. This CDR3 reads CALGRRITFRASDKPIF. In DNA, the CDR3 is TGTGCTCTTGGGAGACGAATCACATTTCGGGCTTCCGATAAACCCATCTTT.

In the case of this clone: This likely stems from a read error, as it lies one base from a far larger clone. Additional DNA sequences in this sample encode the identical CDR3. V gene TRDV3 combines with J gene TRDJ1, with TRDD3 matching 12 bases. Trimming took 0 bases from V and 0 from J; bases not matched to a gene: 8. The CDR3 is made up of 17 amino acids. Per germline, CDR1 TVYSNPD and CDR2 GDNSRS (reference sequence). The CDR3 sequence is CAFSDLLGDTNTDKLIF. CDR3 sequence (DNA): TGTGCCTTTAGTGACCTACTGGGGGATACAAACACCGATAAACTCATCTTT.

This clone was observed a single time. The J gene is TRDJ1, the V gene TRDV2, with 8 bases fitting TRDD3. The CDR3 totals 18 residues. Losses at the gene ends were 2 bases for V and 0 bases for J; bases not matched to a gene: 13. Looked up from germline, CDR1 is GEAIGNYY and CDR2 is EKD. The CDR3 is CACDILTGGPGDTDKLIF. The CDR3 DNA reads as TGTGCCTGTGACATCCTTACTGGGGGGCCAGGTGACACCGATAAACTCATCTTT.

In its sample, this clone was seen a few times. Mismatch with germline at one junction end may stem from a read error. This rearrangement joins TRDV2 to TRDJ1; 12 bases line up with TRDD3. This CDR3 contains 16 residues. CDR1 and CDR2 (germline): GEAIGNYY, EKD. The chain's CDR3 is CACNTVLGDTTDKLIF. The CDR3 DNA sequence: TGTGCCTGTAACACCGTTCTGGGGGATACGACCGATAAACTCATCTTT.

The rearrangement joins TRDV2 to TRDJ1; 7 nucleotides agree with TRDD3. The CDR3 is made up of 19 amino acids. V shed 2 bases and J 2 bases; nucleotides not matched to a gene: 19. The germline gives CDR1 GEAIGNYY, CDR2 EKD. CDR3 loop: CACDKSYRPGDSVTDKLIF. CDR3 coding DNA: TGTGCCTGTGACAAGAGCTACAGACCGGGGGATTCGGTGACCGATAAACTCATCTTT.

At least ten counts were recorded for this clone. The protein held in TCRdb is that of a much larger clone and does not match this DNA's translation at residue 15, likely because of a read error; the protein shown is translated from the DNA. The CDR3 DNA sequence: TGTGCCTGTGACACCGTCACTGGGGGATACAACGGGACTTCGTGCACCGATAAACTCATCTTT. Translation gives CACDTVTGGYNGTSCTDKLIF. The gene calls are TRDV2 and TRDJ1; TRDD3 aligns across 12 bases. With 0 bases clipped from V and 1 base from J, the junction kept 17 bases outside the gene matches. In germline, CDR1 is GEAIGNYY, CDR2 EKD. The CDR3 has 21 residues.

This clone was counted a single time. The germline gene is not matched at one end of the junction; a read error may be the cause. The chain combines TRDV1 with TRDJ1; D may be TRDD2 or TRDD3 (5 bases each). CDR1 is TSWWSYY and CDR2 is QGS in the germline V gene. The CDR3 is 22 amino acids. Written as DNA, the CDR3 is TGTGCTATTGGGGAAGATTCTACGAAAAGACGAGGTACGATTCCTTACACCGATAAACTCATCTTT. Its protein product is CAIGEDSTKRRGTIPYTDKLIF.

This clone occurred many times. The same CDR3 can be traced to other DNA sequences in this sample. The rearrangement uses TRDV2 and TRDJ1; 11 bases are shared with TRDD3. V gave up 0 bases and J gave up 0 bases; unmatched junction bases: 17. The CDR3 extends over 21 amino acids. Germline values: CDR1 GEAIGNYY, CDR2 EKD. CDR3 nucleotide sequence: TGTGCCTGTGACACCGTCCCTGGGGGATACAACTCGACTTCTTACACCGATAAACTCATCTTT. It yields the protein CACDTVPGGYNSTSYTDKLIF.

A remark on this clone: The amino acid sequence in TCRdb belongs to a much larger clone and departs from this DNA's translation at residues 10 and 13, likely a sequencing read error; the sequence shown is translated from the DNA. The rearrangement links TRDV3 to TRDJ1; 7 nucleotides match TRDD3. Trimming cost V 1 base and J 0 bases; bases outside gene matches: 23. Germline lookup yields CDR1 TVYSNPD and CDR2 GDNSRS (reference sequence). The CDR3 consists of 20 residues. For the CDR3, the DNA is TGTGCCTTTATGCACGGAGAGGGGGTTTGTGGGGGACGTTACACCGATAAACTCATCTTT. As protein: CAFMHGEGVCGGRYTDKLIF.

This clone occurred many times. The chain uses TRDV2 and TRDJ1, with 8 bases aligning to TRDD3. The J segment lost 0 bases and the V segment lost 0 bases, leaving 14 bases of the junction unmatched. Germline CDR1 reads GEAIGNYY; CDR2 reads EKD. There are 19 residues in the CDR3. As DNA, the CDR3 is TGTGCCTGTGACACCGGTGAGAGGACTGGGGGTACGTACACCGATAAACTCATCTTT. The encoded protein is CACDTGERTGGTYTDKLIF.

There are a few counts of this clone. The mismatch at residue 11 between this DNA's translation and the TCRdb protein of a much larger clone likely reflects a read error; the protein shown is translated from the DNA. This chain uses TRDV2 with TRDJ1; 8 nucleotides agree with TRDD3. Germline loops: CDR1 GEAIGNYY, CDR2 EKD. This CDR3 region has 16 residues. The V segment lost 3 bases and the J segment 3 bases; nucleotides outside the gene matches: 11. In DNA form, the CDR3 reads TGTGCCTGTGACTTACTGGGGGCCTCGTACGCCGATAAACTCATCTTT. Translated: CACDLLGASYADKLIF.

Concerning this clone itself: TCRdb's protein, taken from a much larger clone, differs from this DNA's translation at residue 11, likely owing to a read error; the protein displayed comes from the DNA. The chain joins TRDV2 to TRDJ1; 9 bases agree with TRDD3. The J segment lost 7 bases and the V segment lost 3 bases, leaving 11 bases of the junction unmatched. CDR1 is GEAIGNYY, CDR2 EKD, per germline. This CDR3 has 15 amino acids. This chain's CDR3 is CACDPILGDALKLIF. DNA for the CDR3: TGTGCCTGTGACCCTATCCTGGGGGATGCCCTTAAACTCATCTTT.

This clone is labeled medium-sized (0.01 to 0.1%). V and J are TRDV1 and TRDJ1; no firm D call. CDR3 length: 14 residues. Germline assignment: CDR1 TSWWSYY and CDR2 QGS. Between the trimmed V and J ends, which lost 7 bases and 0 bases, there was a span of 12 bases. CDR3 coding DNA: TGTGCTCTTGAGAGTTCTCGGTACACCGATAAACTCATCTTT. Encoded protein: CALESSRYTDKLIF.

This clone was found a few times. A read error likely explains why the TCRdb protein, taken from a much larger clone, differs from this DNA's translation at residue 13; the protein shown is translated from the DNA. This chain links TRDV2 with TRDJ1; 9 positions agree with TRDD3. CDR1 is GEAIGNYY, CDR2 EKD, per germline. The CDR3 runs 19 residues. CDR3 residues: CACDTVTGGQTTCTDNLIF. The CDR3 DNA sequence: TGTGCCTGTGACACTGTTACTGGGGGACAGACTACGTGCACCGATAACCTCATCTTT.

Regarding this clone: TCRdb pairs this DNA with a much larger clone's protein that differs at residue 5, likely a read error; the protein shown was translated from the DNA. V is TRDV2 and J is TRDJ1; 12 bases align to TRDD3. Germline loops: CDR1 GEAIGNYY, CDR2 EKD. V dropped 3 bases and J dropped 0; count of bases not matched to a gene: 13. CDR3 length: 19 amino acids. The CDR3 DNA follows: TGTGCCTGTGACGTACTACTGGGGGATACCGCAGCGAACACCGATAAACTCATCTTT. Translation: CACDVLLGDTAANTDKLIF.

The gene calls are TRDV2 and TRDJ1; 7 bases align to TRDD3. Judging by the DNA end, TRDJ2 fits better; the J call may be wrong. This CDR3 has 18 amino acids. The germline V gene has CDR1 GEAIGNYY and CDR2 EKD. CDR3 loop: CACDIVWGRLNYSDQLFF. CDR3 bases: TGTGCCTGTGACATCGTCTGGGGGCGACTCAACTATTCAGATCAACTCTTCTTT.

This clone was counted only a few times. The junction and the germline gene differ at one end; a read error may be behind it. This CDR3 is also generated by other DNA sequences in the sample. The chain carries TRDV2 and TRDJ1; TRDD2 might be the D (6 bases). Germline V gene sequence: CDR1 GEAIGNYY, CDR2 EKD. CDR3 length: 21 amino acids. CDR3 DNA: TGTGCCTGTGACACCGTTGAGTCCCACCTGCTTCCTGGTGTACTCACCGCTAAACTCATCTTT. This codes for CACDTVESHLLPGVLTAKLIF.

This clone was recorded a few times. A far larger clone is one base from this, pointing to a likely read error. Within the sample, other DNA sequences also encode this same CDR3. The chain recombines TRDV2 with TRDJ1, with TRDD3 identical over 10 bases. The CDR3 contains 20 residues. CDR1 GEAIGNYY and CDR2 EKD come from the germline V gene. The CDR3 region is CACDTVYGGYRGEYTDKLIF. The DNA for the CDR3 is TGTGCCTGTGACACCGTATATGGGGGATACCGTGGGGAGTACACCGATAAGCTCATCTTT.

On this clone: The translation of this DNA and the TCRdb protein of a much larger clone differ at residue 10, probably owing to a read error; the protein shown here is translated from the DNA. The genes are TRDV1 and TRDJ1; TRDD3 matches 10 bases. CDR1 and CDR2 (germline): TSWWSYY, QGS. CDR3 size: 22 residues. CDR3 nucleotides: TGTGCTATTGGGGAAATCTGGGAGGCGAAGGATGAGGACTGGGGGATGGGCGATAAACTCATCTTT. This sequence encodes CAIGEIWEAKDEDWGMGDKLIF.

This clone was observed a handful of times. This DNA's translation differs at residue 5 from TCRdb's protein, which comes from a much larger clone; a read error is likely, and the protein shown is translated from the DNA. This chain uses TRAV29/DV5 with TRDJ1; 10 bases are a match to TRDD3. From germline, CDR1 is NSMFDY and CDR2 ISSIKDK. The junction had 15 bases not matched to a gene; V was cut back by 1 base and J by 0 bases. The CDR3 contains 19 residues. CDR3 coding DNA: TGTGCAGCAAGCACGATCGTACTGGGGGATGGGAGGTACACCGATAAACTCATCTTT. It encodes CAASTIVLGDGRYTDKLIF.

There are a few counts of this clone. The protein that TCRdb holds for this DNA derives from a much larger clone and differs from the translated DNA at residue 11, which likely indicates a read error; the protein shown here is translated from the DNA. This chain uses TRDV2 with TRDJ1, with 9 positions matching TRDD3. Germline CDR1 GEAIGNYY, CDR2 EKD. The CDR3 spans 16 residues. V was pared by 0 bases and J by 8 bases, with 12 bases of the junction left unmatched. CDR3 amino acids: CACDTVGRGILEKLIF. Here the CDR3 DNA reads TGTGCCTGTGACACCGTGGGCCGGGGGATACTCGAGAAACTCATCTTT.

The CDR3 nucleotides read TGTGCCATCTCCTCCTACGACCTGGGGACCACCGATAAACTCATCTTT. Translated, it gives CAISSYDLGTTDKLIF. J is TRDJ1 and V is TRDV3; D is tentatively TRDD2 or TRDD3 (6 bases each). Trimming pared 5 bases from V and 1 base from J, leaving 23 bases between. This CDR3 has 16 residues. Germline CDR1 and CDR2: TVYSNPD and GDNSRS (reference sequence). Full variable domain (rest looked up from reference TRDV3 and TRDJ1): CDKVTQSSPDQTVASGSEVVLLCTYDTVYSNPDLFWYRIRPDYSFQFVFYGDNSRSEGADFTQGRFSVKHILTQKAFHLVISPVRTEDSATYYCAISSYDLGTTDKLIFGKGTRVTVEP.

The table lists this clone with a few counts. The amino acid sequence in TCRdb belongs to a much larger clone and departs from this DNA's translation at residue 3, likely a sequencing read error; the sequence shown is translated from the DNA. The chain uses TRDV1 and TRDJ1; D is perhaps TRDD3 (6 bases). The CDR3 covers 18 residues. Germline V gives CDR1 TSWWSYY, CDR2 QGS. The CDR3 protein is CAPGEGGWEPFASDKLIF. The CDR3 nucleotides are TGTGCTCCTGGGGAAGGTGGATGGGAGCCTTTCGCGTCCGATAAACTCATCTTT.

This clone turned up a few times. The CDR3 is CACDGRGETNYTDKLIF. CDR3 coding DNA: TGTGCCTGTGACGGCCGAGGGGAGACGAATTACACCGATAAACTCATCTTT. This rearrangement joins TRDV2 to TRDJ1; D might be TRDD3 (5 bases). CDR3 length equals 17 residues. Germline V gives CDR1 GEAIGNYY, CDR2 EKD. With 3 bases removed from V and 0 bases from J, the gap between germline ends came to 19 bases.

Note on this clone: A far larger clone is a single base away, which makes a read error likely. This sample includes further DNA sequences coding for the same CDR3. The CDR3 spells CACDTLPSRAGGSYTDKLIF. The CDR3 nucleotides read TGTGCCTGTGACACTCTTCCTTCTAGGGCTGGGGGCTCGTACACCGATAAACTCATCTTT. V usage is TRDV2 and J usage is TRDJ1; D is perhaps TRDD3 (7 bases). Germline V gene data show CDR1 as GEAIGNYY and CDR2 as EKD. This CDR3 has 20 residues. The V gene lost 1 base and the J gene lost 0 bases, with 26 bases spanning the gap.

Remarks on this clone: It is likely a read error: a sequence one base away is far more abundant. This sample also contains other DNA sequences that code for the same CDR3. The chain carries TRDV2 and TRDJ1; TRDD3 matches at 11 bases. CDR1 is GEAIGNYY and CDR2 is EKD in the germline V gene. There are 21 residues in the CDR3. The CDR3 protein is CACDTVSLGDTSTQSTDKLIF. DNA for the CDR3: TGTGCCTGTGACACCGTGTCGCTGGGGGATACTTCTACTCAATCCACCGATAAGCTCATCTTT.

This clone was found many times. The CDR3, as DNA: TGTGCCTGTGACCACGTACTGGGGGATACAGCACAACTCTTCTTT. This sequence encodes CACDHVLGDTAQLFF. V is TRDV2 and J is TRDJ2, with 10 bases that match TRDD3. This CDR3 spans 15 amino acids. J was trimmed by 5 bases and V by 3 bases; bases with no gene match: 5. CDR1 is GEAIGNYY and CDR2 is EKD in the germline V gene.

Points on this clone: TCRdb lists the protein of a much larger clone for this DNA, which differs at residue 15, so this is likely a read error; the protein given here is translated from the DNA itself. The chain is built from TRDV2 and TRDJ1; D unresolved. Germline V gene sequence: CDR1 GEAIGNYY, CDR2 EKD. The length of the CDR3 is 17 residues. The DNA for the CDR3 is TGTGCCTGTGACACCGTCCTGGCCCGGAAGGACACCGATAAACACATCTTT. It encodes CACDTVLARKDTDKHIF.